The subject of this entry is one T cell receptor beta chain. The entry originates in a study of T cell changes during pregnancy in multiple sclerosis. Only in-frame clones appear in the TCRdb table, and some are missing; sequencing was by immunoSEQ multiplex PCR. Here the sample spans 35,000 to 55,000 clones, 90% being singletons. Germline V lookup: CDR1 SGHRS, CDR2 YFSETQ. Trimming at V came to 3 bases and at J to 4 bases, leaving 7 bases not matched to a gene. The CDR3 runs 15 residues. The sample here was CD4+ T cells from peripheral blood mononuclear cells, taken before pregnancy. The sequence derives from a female donor with multiple sclerosis, enrolled in a pregnancy study. The chain combines TRBV5-1 with TRBJ1-2; 9 nucleotides line up with TRBD1. The CDR3 bases are TGCGCCAGCAGCTCGAGGACAGGGGAGGGCTATGGCTACACCTTC. Translation gives CASSSRTGEGYGYTF.